A selection of T cell receptor beta chains follows, all from one sample in a study of cytomegalovirus exposure and HLA in healthy donors. Assay used: immunoSEQ multiplex PCR; TCRdb lists only in-frame clones, some missing. The sample holds 180,000 or so clones, around 76% seen once. Input material: PBMCs. The receptors stem from a woman aged 25 to 39 in good health and CMV-seropositive. Each CDR3 is given with its conserved first and last residue. The D gene is left open where the match is weak. Only some rows state a clone size, as once, few, many or a class for expanded clones.

>few|TRBJ2-1|TRBD2|TRBV6-5
TGTGCCAGCAGCCTACTAGCGGGGGGCGCCAATGAGCAGTTCTTC
CASSLLAGGANEQFF
>-|TRBJ2-1|TRBD2|TRBV4-3
TGCGCCAGCAGCCAAAGACTAGCGGGGGGGCCTGGGAATGAGCAGTTCTTC
CASSQRLAGGPGNEQFF
>-|TRBJ2-7|TRBD2|TRBV11-2
TGTGCCAGCAGCTTAGGGACTAGCTACGAGCAGTACTTC
CASSLGTSYEQYF
>-|TRBJ2-3|-|TRBV5-5
TGTGCCAGCAGCCCAAGGACAGTTCGGATTGATACGCAGTATTTT
CASSPRTVRIDTQYF
>-|TRBJ1-5|TRBD1|TRBV10-3
TGTGCCATCAGTGGACAGGGCGGGAGCAATCAGCCCCAGCATTTT
CAISGQGGSNQPQHF
>-|TRBJ2-7|TRBD2|TRBV27
TGTGCCAGCAGATATAGCGGGGGTATCTCCTACGAGCAGTACTTC
CASRYSGGISYEQYF
>-|TRBJ1-6|TRBD1|TRBV28
TGTGCCAGCAGTTTATTCCGACAGGGGGGAAATTCACCCCTCCACTTT
CASSLFRQGGNSPLHF
>-|TRBJ1-4|TRBD1|TRBV19
TGTGCCAGTAGTACACCGGGACAGGGGACTAATGAAAAACTGTTTTTT
CASSTPGQGTNEKLFF
>-|TRBJ2-5|-|TRBV7-3
TGTGCCAGCAGCTTCCGCCCAGGGTCCCAAGAGACCCAGTACTTC
CASSFRPGSQETQYF
>-|TRBJ1-6|TRBD1|TRBV2
TGTGCCAGCAGGACAGGGCTGGCGCCCCTCCACTTT
CASRTGLAPLHF
>once|TRBJ2-7|-|TRBV18
TGTGCCAGCTCACCAAGTGGGACACAGGGTCACGAGCAGTACTTC
CASSPSGTQGHEQYF
>-|TRBJ2-1|-|TRBV7-7
TGTGCCAGCAGCTTTCAGGGTAACAATGAGCAGTTCTTC
CASSFQGNNEQFF
>-|TRBJ1-6|-|TRBV4-3
TGCGCCAGCAGCCAGGACTGGAATTCACCCCTCCACTTT
CASSQDWNSPLHF
>few|TRBJ2-5|TRBD2|TRBV5-6
TGTGCCAGCAGGTATCTAGCGGGGGAGGACCGAGAGACCCAGTACTTC
CASRYLAGEDRETQYF
>-|TRBJ2-7|TRBD1|TRBV6-1
TGTGCCAGCCGTGGGACAGGCTCCTACGAGCAGTACTTC
CASRGTGSYEQYF
>-|TRBJ2-7|TRBD1|TRBV4-3
TGCGCCAGCAGCCATAGAGGCCGGGACAGGGGGGCGGAGCAGTACTTC
CASSHRGRDRGAEQYF
>-|TRBJ2-5|-|TRBV7-2
TGTGCCAGCAGCTTGGCCGGAGCCGGAGGAGAGACCCAGTACTTC
CASSLAGAGGETQYF
>-|TRBJ1-2|-|TRBV9
TGTGCCAGCAGCGACGGACAGAATGGCTACACCTTC
CASSDGQNGYTF
>-|TRBJ2-7|-|TRBV6-1
TGTGCCAGCAGTGACAGGGTCTACGAGCAGTACTTC
CASSDRVYEQYF
>-|TRBJ2-3|TRBD1|TRBV5-6
TGTGCCAGCAGCTTGGACAGGGGATTGGGGCAGGGTACGCAGTATTTT
CASSLDRGLGQGTQYF
>-|TRBJ1-6|-|TRBV5-6
TGTGCCAGCAGCCATCGGACAGATAATTCACCCCTCCACTTT
CASSHRTDNSPLHF
>-|TRBJ1-6|-|TRBV30
TGTGCCTGCCCTCTAGGCGGGGGGTATTCACCCCTCCACTTT
CACPLGGGYSPLHF
>-|TRBJ1-5|-|TRBV18
TGTGCCAGCTCACCAGCGGGAAATCAGCCCCAGCATTTT
CASSPAGNQPQHF
>-|TRBJ2-1|TRBD2|TRBV7-9
TGTGCCAGCAGCTTCGGGGGGGACAATGAGCAGTTCTTC
CASSFGGDNEQFF
>-|TRBJ2-1|-|TRBV7-2
TGTGCCAGCAGCTTAGCTCCCAGCGGGCACAATGAGCAGTTCTTC
CASSLAPSGHNEQFF
>-|TRBJ2-3|-|TRBV6-6
TGTGCCAGCAGTTACGGAGGTCCCGCTAGCACAGATACGCAGTATTTT
CASSYGGPASTDTQYF
>-|TRBJ1-5|-|TRBV7-2
TGTGCCAGCAGCCGCGGGGGTAGCAATCAGCCCCAGCATTTT
CASSRGGSNQPQHF
>-|TRBJ2-2|TRBD2|TRBV7-2
TGTGCCAGCAGCTTAAGCCGGACTAGCGGGGGGGCCTACACCGGGGAGCTGTTTTTT
CASSLSRTSGGAYTGELFF
>-|TRBJ1-4|TRBD1|TRBV2
TGTGCCAGCAGTCTGACAGGGACTAATGAAAAACTGTTTTTT
CASSLTGTNEKLFF
>few|TRBJ2-7|-|TRBV28
TGTGCCAGCAGTTTACTCGGCCGGGAGAGAGAGCAGTACTTC
CASSLLGREREQYF
>-|TRBJ2-7|-|TRBV11-2
TGTGCCAGCAGCTTAGACCTACTAGCTAGGGAAAACTACGAGCAGTACTTC
CASSLDLLARENYEQYF
>-|TRBJ2-5|-|TRBV7-9
TGTGCCAGCAGCTTTGAGTACCAACAAGAGACCCAGTACTTC
CASSFEYQQETQYF